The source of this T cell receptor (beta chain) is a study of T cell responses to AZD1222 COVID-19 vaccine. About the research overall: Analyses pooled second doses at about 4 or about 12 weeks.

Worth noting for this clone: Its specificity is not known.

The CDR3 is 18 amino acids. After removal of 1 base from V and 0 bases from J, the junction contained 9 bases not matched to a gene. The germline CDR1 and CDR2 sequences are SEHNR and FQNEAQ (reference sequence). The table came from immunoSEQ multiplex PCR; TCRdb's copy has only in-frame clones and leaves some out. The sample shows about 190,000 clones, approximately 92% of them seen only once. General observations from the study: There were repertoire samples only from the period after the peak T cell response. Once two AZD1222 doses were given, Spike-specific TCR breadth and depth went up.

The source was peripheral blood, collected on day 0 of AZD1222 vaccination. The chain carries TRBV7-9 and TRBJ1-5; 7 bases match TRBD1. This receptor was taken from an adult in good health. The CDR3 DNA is TGTGCCAGCAGCTTAGTTACCACAGGGGATTCTAGCAATCAGCCCCAGCATTTT. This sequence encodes CASSLVTTGDSSNQPQHF.